The source of this T cell receptor (beta chain) is a study of synovial regulatory T cells in juvenile arthritis (dated by TCRdb to about 2015). For context, the study as a whole: Of the sequenced patients, three were therapy-naive, one was treated with methotrexate plus infliximab, more than five were treated with methotrexate, and one lacked treatment information. The TCR repertoire comparisons covered Treg and Teff subsets from approximately twelve JIA patients with active disease. The study compared TCRbeta CDR3 repertoires of blood iaTreg cells, other blood Treg cells and synovial fluid Treg cells from matched patient samples. Effector T cell subsets were also sequenced in the study cohort for comparisons, but only blood and synovial fluid Treg cells are covered by the Treg dataset alone. Points the paper makes about the study in general: Across patients, iaTreg TCR repertoires were largely private, and these iaTreg repertoires partially overlapped with synovial Teff and blood CPL repertoires. Synovial Treg cells shared more CDR3 sequences with iaTreg cells than with other blood Treg cells, and Chao-Jaccard similarity confirmed that synovial Treg cells were more closely related to iaTreg cells. Compared with other blood Treg cells, blood iaTreg cells had lower TCR diversity, a finding consistent with antigen-driven expansion.

The library relied on the immunoSEQ multiplex PCR assay. TCRbeta CDR3 sequencing was carried out by Adaptive Biotechnologies. The paper's processing steps were these. Repertoire similarity used the Chao-modified Jaccard index and median clonotype overlap from 200 random subsamples at equal sample size. Similarity analyses were performed using either productive nucleotide sequences or in silico-translated amino acid sequences. Hierarchical clustering with single linkage and t-SNE based on Chao-modified Jaccard distances were used to compare repertoires. Repertoire diversity was quantified with the Renyi index, after sample size normalisation, across a range of alpha values. Imported from immuneACCESS, the table was reduced by TCRdb to in-frame sequences with V and J called. These copies leave out some clones; in studies compared against another copy, an unresolved V gene accounts for under half, and the cause of the remainder is not known. V and J calls and clone size are copied from that table; D and trimming were computed from the DNA. This sample's listing comprises 9,000 to 10,000 clones. Less than 1% of the sample is in the top ten clones.

The donors for the TCR repertoire analysis were about 11 juvenile idiopathic arthritis patients with active disease who had not reached inactive disease, of whom 3 were polyarticular and 8 were oligoarticular. The TCR-sequenced patients had a median age of approximately 10 years (range about 2.1-25) and median disease duration of around 7 years (range 0.2-19.1). Samples for TCR repertoire analysis came from two centres in Italy. Peripheral blood mononuclear cells were isolated by Histopaque-1077 density gradient and cryopreserved in around 90% FCS with approximately 10% DMSO. As encoded in the germline V gene, CDR1 is SGHDN while CDR2 is FVKESK. Including cysteine and phenylalanine, the CDR3 has 15 amino acids. Only the protein sequence is given. Concerning this clone itself: Its antigen is unknown.

Source material: Treg cells from blood. The sample's cell subset or site label, in plain terms: remaining (HLA-DR-negative) circulating blood Treg cells. This receptor was taken from a donor younger than 30 with juvenile idiopathic arthritis. Rearrangement joined TRBV14 to TRBJ1-2; TCRdb's D gene call, TRBD1, goes unchecked for lack of DNA. The CDR3 loop reads CASSQVGQGAVGYTF. With the portions outside the CDR3 filled from the reference TRBV14 and TRBJ1-2 genes, the complete variable region becomes EAGVTQFPSHSVIEKGQTVTLRCDPISGHDNLYWYRRVMGKEIKFLLHFVKESKQDESGMPNNRFLAERTGGTYSTLKVQPAELEDSGVYFCASSQVGQGAVGYTFGSGTRLTVV.